The 25 T cell receptor beta chains presented below share a single source sample, sequenced in a study of CD8+ T cells in alopecia areata. cDNA serving as the sequencing template came from extracted, reverse transcribed RNA. The method was immunoSEQ multiplex PCR; TCRdb's version includes in-frame clones alone and lacks a portion of them. The sample has 90,000 to 120,000 clones; roughly 60% are singletons. The specimen was CD8+ T cells sorted from blood. The receptors derive from a human donor in good health.

The CDR3 region has the DNA TGCGCCAGCAGCCGTGGGGCATACCTCGAGCAGTACTTC. It translates to CASSRGAYLEQYF. This chain joins TRBV5-1 and TRBJ2-7; possible D gene TRBD1, 5 bases. V was trimmed by 4 bases and J by 6 bases, leaving 14 bases between them. There are 13 residues in the CDR3. Looked up from germline, CDR1 is SGHRS and CDR2 is YFSETQ.

The chain is built from TRBV14 and TRBJ2-5; D not resolved. Germline V CDR1 and CDR2: SGHDN, FVKESK. The CDR3 is 11 amino acids. Trimming removed 8 bases at V and 0 bases at J, with 4 bases between. The CDR3 sequence: CASGHQETQYF. In DNA, the CDR3 is TGTGCCAGCGGGCACCAAGAGACCCAGTACTTC.

This clone showed up just a few times. The chain links TRBV29-1 to TRBJ2-7; TRBD1 matches 7 bases. The CDR3 length is 12 residues. Per germline, CDR1 SQVTM and CDR2 ANQGSEA. V trimming: 7 bases; J trimming: 3 bases; junction bases outside the gene matches: 6. The DNA of the CDR3 is TGCAGCGCCCGGGACAGCATCTACGAGCAGTACTTC. Its translation: CSARDSIYEQYF.

The genes are TRBV29-1 and TRBJ1-2; D unclear. Per the germline V gene, CDR1 is SQVTM and CDR2 is ANQGSEA. This CDR3 contains 13 residues. V shed 0 bases and J shed 4 bases, with 9 bases lying between them. The CDR3 loop is CSVEDPGFYGYTF. CDR3 DNA: TGCAGCGTTGAAGATCCTGGATTCTATGGCTACACCTTC.

This clone showed up just once. J is TRBJ1-2 and V is TRBV5-1, with 7 nucleotides matching TRBD1. V was pared by 3 bases and J by 5 bases, with 7 bases of the junction left unmatched. The CDR3 is 14 residues long. The germline V gene has CDR1 SGHRS and CDR2 YFSETQ. The CDR3: CASSSRQGVYGYTF. The CDR3 bases are TGCGCCAGCAGCTCGAGACAGGGCGTTTATGGCTACACCTTC.

The V call is TRBV28, the J call TRBJ2-7; D gene unclear. Trimming cost V 6 bases and J 3 bases, with 12 bases left between them. In germline, CDR1 is MDHEN, CDR2 SYDVKM. The CDR3 is made up of 13 amino acids. CDR3 coding DNA: TGTGCCAGCAGCCTGGCCAGTAACTACGAGCAGTACTTC. Translated: CASSLASNYEQYF.

The V and J genes are TRBV29-1 and TRBJ2-2, with 8 bases that match TRBD1. The CDR3 runs 13 residues. Germline lookup yields CDR1 SQVTM and CDR2 ANQGSEA. V trimming: 4 bases; J trimming: 3 bases; junction bases outside the gene matches: 1. CDR3 sequence reads: CSVAGGHTGELFF. The CDR3, as DNA: TGCAGCGTTGCAGGGGGCCACACCGGGGAGCTGTTTTTT.

This clone appeared once. The CDR3 DNA reads TGTGCCACCAGCAGTGGGACAGAGGGCTACGAGCAGTACTTC. Protein sequence: CATSSGTEGYEQYF. The chain combines TRBV15 with TRBJ2-7, with 7 bases fitting TRBD1. V lost 3 bases and J lost 3; bases outside the gene matches: 5. Germline lookup yields CDR1 LNHNV and CDR2 YYDKDF (reference sequence). The CDR3 consists of 14 residues.

The rearrangement joins TRBV5-1 to TRBJ2-1; TRBD2 is a possible D gene (5 bases). The V and J ends lost 4 bases and 3 bases respectively, with 17 bases between them. The CDR3 length is 16 residues. In germline, CDR1 is SGHRS, CDR2 YFSETQ. CDR3 nucleotides: TGCGCCAGCAGCCGGCTTGAGGGTCAAAACTACAATGAGCAGTTCTTC. Protein product: CASSRLEGQNYNEQFF.

This clone turned up a few times. This chain joins TRBV9 and TRBJ2-2; unclear D gene. The CDR3 extends over 13 amino acids. Trimming stripped 3 bases from V and 6 bases from J, with 9 bases between. Germline lookup yields CDR1 SGDLS and CDR2 YYNGEE. The CDR3 DNA is TGTGCCAGCAGCGGAAACTTCCCCGGGGAGCTGTTTTTT. It encodes CASSGNFPGELFF.

This chain connects TRBV15 to TRBJ1-2; TRBD1 might be the D (6 bases). CDR3 length equals 13 residues. The germline CDR1 and CDR2 sequences are LNHNV and YYDKDF (reference sequence). V shed 4 bases and J shed 4 bases, with 10 bases lying between them. CDR3 DNA sequence: TGTGCCACCAGCACCCCAGGGGCCTATGGCTACACCTTC. This codes for CATSTPGAYGYTF.

J is TRBJ2-7 and V is TRBV5-1, with 10 bases fitting TRBD2. Germline V CDR1 and CDR2: SGHRS, YFSETQ. With 5 bases clipped from V and 3 bases from J, the junction kept 14 bases outside the gene matches. The CDR3 runs to 17 residues. Here the CDR3 reads CASRITGIAGGLYEQYF. In DNA, the CDR3 is TGCGCCAGCAGAATTACGGGAATAGCGGGGGGCCTCTACGAGCAGTACTTC.

The rearrangement uses TRBV29-1 and TRBJ1-2, with a possible D match to TRBD1 (6 bases). V shed 6 bases and J shed 3 bases, with 14 bases lying between them. Looked up from germline, CDR1 is SQVTM and CDR2 is ANQGSEA. This CDR3 contains 13 residues. The CDR3 coding sequence is TGCAGCGTGGTCGGGACATCAGACTATGGCTACACCTTC. This codes for CSVVGTSDYGYTF.

This chain joins TRBV5-6 and TRBJ2-3; D is ambiguous. The CDR3 is made up of 13 amino acids. The V gene lost 0 bases and the J gene lost 8 bases, with 10 bases spanning the gap. Germline CDR1 SGHDT, CDR2 YYEEEE. The CDR3 region has the DNA TGTGCCAGCAGCTTGGAGGCGAAACTTACGCAGTATTTT. Its protein product is CASSLEAKLTQYF.

Only one count was recorded for this clone. CDR3 amino acids: CASSLNKGGISPLHF. Here the CDR3 DNA reads TGTGCCAGCAGCTTGAACAAGGGGGGGATCTCACCCCTCCACTTT. The rearrangement joins TRBV7-2 to TRBJ1-6; possible D gene TRBD1, 6 bases. The CDR3 runs 15 residues. Germline lookup yields CDR1 SGHTA and CDR2 FQGNSA. V was clipped by 3 bases and J by 10 bases, with 16 bases between them.

In this sample, this clone turned up once. The chain links TRBV9 to TRBJ2-7; no definite D call. Germline CDR1 SGDLS, CDR2 YYNGEE. Trimming cost V 0 bases and J 0 bases, with 10 bases left between them. The CDR3 spans 15 residues. CDR3 bases: TGTGCCAGCAGCGTAGGGTGGGGAACCTCCTACGAGCAGTACTTC. Protein: CASSVGWGTSYEQYF.

The V call is TRBV6-5, the J call TRBJ2-5, with D uncertain. Trimming pared 0 bases from V and 9 bases from J, leaving 14 bases between. The CDR3 has 14 amino acids. Per germline, CDR1 MNHEY and CDR2 SVGAGI. The CDR3 coding sequence is TGTGCCAGCAGTTACTCGGCAGTAGGCGAGGCCCAGTACTTC. Protein product: CASSYSAVGEAQYF.

The V and J genes are TRBV2 and TRBJ2-5, with 7 bases aligning to TRBD2. CDR1 is SNHLY and CDR2 is FYNNEI in the germline V gene. The CDR3 has 13 residues. The V and J ends lost 6 bases and 4 bases, in that order; junction bases with no gene match: 5. CDR3 protein: CASSPGEGETQYF. As DNA, the CDR3 is TGTGCCAGCAGCCCGGGGGAGGGAGAGACCCAGTACTTC.

This clone was detected only a few times. The V gene is TRBV27, the J gene TRBJ1-5; D uncertain. Trimming pared 8 bases from V and 3 bases from J, leaving 8 bases between. Germline V gene sequence: CDR1 MNHEY, CDR2 SMNVEV (reference sequence). The length of the CDR3 is 12 residues. The CDR3 here is CASGDINQPQHF. DNA of the CDR3: TGTGCCAGCGGCGACATCAATCAGCCCCAGCATTTT.

This clone was found a few times. The gene calls are TRBV13 and TRBJ2-1; D not resolved. V gave up 5 bases and J gave up 5 bases, with 10 bases separating them. This CDR3 has 13 amino acids. Germline V gives CDR1 PRHDT, CDR2 FYEKMQ (reference sequence). Here the CDR3 reads CASSANSNNEQFF. The CDR3 region has the DNA TGTGCCAGCAGCGCAAACAGCAACAATGAGCAGTTCTTC.

The gene calls are TRBV29-1 and TRBJ1-6; D is perhaps TRBD1 (6 bases). The germline gives CDR1 SQVTM, CDR2 ANQGSEA. The CDR3 has 13 residues. Trimming took 6 bases from V and 4 from J, leaving 10 bases between them. Here the CDR3 reads CSVDRVYNSPLHF. CDR3 sequence (DNA): TGCAGCGTGGACAGAGTATATAATTCACCCCTCCACTTT.

This chain uses TRBV19 with TRBJ2-1, with 7 bases matching TRBD2. J lost 0 bases, V lost 6 bases, and 8 bases had no gene match. This CDR3 comprises 16 residues. Germline CDR1 LNHDA, CDR2 SQIVND (reference sequence). The CDR3 here is CASSWEGYSSYNEQFF. The DNA of the CDR3 is TGTGCCAGTAGCTGGGAGGGGTACAGCTCCTACAATGAGCAGTTCTTC.

The CDR3 DNA reads TGTGCCAGCAGTGATTCCGGGACAGGGGGCGACGAGCAGTACTTC. Amino acids: CASSDSGTGGDEQYF. J is TRBJ2-7 and V is TRBV6-1; TRBD1 matches at 12 bases. V shed 3 bases, J shed 5 bases, and the junction held 5 bases outside the gene matches. Germline V gene lookup returns CDR1 MNHNS and CDR2 SASEGT. CDR3 size: 15 residues.

The chain couples TRBV29-1 to TRBJ1-2; no clear D gene. The CDR3 is made up of 13 amino acids. The ends were cut back, 0 bases at V and 4 bases at J, with 9 bases in the middle. From germline, CDR1 is SQVTM and CDR2 ANQGSEA. The CDR3 coding sequence is TGCAGCGTTGAAGATTCCGTTGCCTATGGCTACACCTTC. Translation gives CSVEDSVAYGYTF. Full variable domain (missing parts from reference TRBV29-1 and TRBJ1-2): SAVISQKPSRDICQRGTSLTIQCQVDSQVTMMFWYRQQPGQSLTLIATANQGSEATYESGFVIDKFPISRPNLTFSTLTVSNMSPEDSSIYLCSVEDSVAYGYTFGSGTRLTVV.

The chain is built from TRBV4-2 and TRBJ2-5; possibly TRBD2 for D (7 bases). The ends were cut back, 4 bases at V and 4 bases at J, with 19 bases in the middle. CDR1 is LGHNA, CDR2 YNFKEQ, per germline. CDR3 length equals 16 residues. The CDR3 DNA reads as TGTGCCAGCAGCCCGGAAAGCTGGCGGGGGCGAGAGACCCAGTACTTC. This translates into CASSPESWRGRETQYF.